The 22 T cell receptor beta chains listed next were all sequenced from one sample in a study of blood T cell repertoires in COVID-19. Generated by immunoSEQ multiplex PCR, the TCRdb table keeps only in-frame clones and is missing some. The repertoire includes over 200,000 clones, 65% to 85% of them detected once, and 7.5% to 9% sits in the top ten. Sequencing used peripheral blood. These receptors were obtained from a woman of 80 years or more with acute or convalescent COVID-19.

The chain links TRBV3-1 (or the pseudogene TRBV3-2) to TRBJ1-2; TRBD1 agrees at 7 bases. In germline, CDR1 is LGHDT, CDR2 YNNKEL (reference sequence). The CDR3 has 15 amino acids. V gave up 4 bases and J gave up 0 bases; unmatched junction bases: 5. CDR3 coding DNA: TGTGCCAGCAGCCCTGAGGACAGGACTAACTATGGCTACACCTTC. This codes for CASSPEDRTNYGYTF.

V gene TRBV25-1 combines with J gene TRBJ2-2; TRBD1 is a possible D gene (6 bases). The germline V gene has CDR1 MGHDK and CDR2 SYGVNS. Trimming removed 7 bases at V and 6 bases at J, with 6 bases between. The length of the CDR3 is 11 residues. The CDR3 protein is CASKGAGELFF. The CDR3 DNA reads as TGTGCCAGCAAGGGGGCCGGGGAGCTGTTTTTT.

This chain uses TRBV11-2 with TRBJ1-1, with TRBD1 as a possible D gene (5 bases). V was cut by 4 bases and J by 6 bases, with 27 bases left in between. This CDR3 is 18 amino acids long. The germline gives CDR1 SGHAT, CDR2 FQNNGV. The CDR3 nucleotides read TGTGCCAGCAGCTCCACCCTTCCAGGGTCGGGTGGTCAGCCTGAAGCTTTCTTT. Its protein is CASSSTLPGSGGQPEAFF.

The gene calls are TRBV7-8 and TRBJ1-2; no clear D gene. Germline V gene lookup returns CDR1 SGHVS and CDR2 FQNEAQ. V was clipped by 2 bases and J by 8 bases, with 15 bases between them. The CDR3 extends over 14 amino acids. The chain's CDR3 is CASSLMAERGGYTF. CDR3 coding DNA: TGTGCCAGCAGCTTAATGGCAGAGCGAGGGGGCTACACCTTC.

This clone was observed a single time. The chain joins TRBV6-1 to TRBJ2-2; D gene uncertain. CDR3 length: 16 residues. The V end was cut by 2 bases, the J end by 4 bases, with 14 bases between. Germline CDR1 reads MNHNS; CDR2 reads SASEGT. CDR3 loop: CASSERRPLVTGELFF. CDR3 nucleotide sequence: TGTGCCAGCAGTGAAAGGAGACCCTTGGTCACCGGGGAGCTGTTTTTT.

Written as DNA, the CDR3 is TGTGCCAGCAGTCCGTACACAGATACGCAGTATTTT. The encoded protein is CASSPYTDTQYF. The rearrangement links TRBV2 to TRBJ2-3; D remains unclear. Trimming left V 5 bases short and J 2 bases short, with 5 bases between. Per the germline V gene, CDR1 is SNHLY and CDR2 is FYNNEI. The CDR3 totals 12 residues.

This chain uses TRBV29-1 with TRBJ2-5, with 7 bases that match TRBD1. V lost 8 bases and J lost 5; bases outside the gene matches: 5. The CDR3 totals 11 residues. Looked up from germline, CDR1 is SQVTM and CDR2 is ANQGSEA. CDR3 region: CSTGVRETQYF. CDR3 nucleotides: TGCAGCACAGGGGTCAGGGAGACCCAGTACTTC.

This chain uses TRBV3-1 (or the pseudogene TRBV3-2) with TRBJ1-4; 8 nucleotides align to TRBD1. The CDR3 extends over 14 amino acids. Losses at the gene ends were 3 bases for V and 8 bases for J; bases not matched to a gene: 5. Germline V CDR1 and CDR2: LGHDT, YNNKEL (reference sequence). Written as DNA, the CDR3 is TGTGCCAGCAGCCAGTCAGGGGGCGGGGAAAAACTGTTTTTT. The encoded protein is CASSQSGGGEKLFF.

The rearrangement uses TRBV5-1 and TRBJ1-4; D is unclear. Deletions cut 6 bases from V and 6 bases from J, with 15 bases between. The CDR3 is 14 residues long. The germline V gene encodes CDR1 SGHRS and CDR2 YFSETQ. The CDR3: CASNPGVGYEKLFF. The CDR3 bases are TGCGCCAGCAACCCGGGAGTAGGATATGAAAAACTGTTTTTT.

This rearrangement joins TRBV19 to TRBJ2-3; possibly TRBD2 for D (5 bases). The CDR3 is 14 amino acids. V was shortened by 5 bases and J by 3 bases, with 12 bases between the two germline ends. Germline V gives CDR1 LNHDA, CDR2 SQIVND (reference sequence). The CDR3 nucleotides are TGTGCCAGTAGTCAACTCCGGGGAACAGATACGCAGTATTTT. This codes for CASSQLRGTDTQYF.

This rearrangement joins TRBV19 to TRBJ2-6; D not resolved. V gave up 3 bases and J gave up 2 bases, with 8 bases separating them. Germline assignment: CDR1 LNHDA and CDR2 SQIVND (reference sequence). This CDR3 region has 15 residues. This CDR3 is CASSMERTGANVLTF. In nucleotides, the CDR3 is TGTGCCAGTAGTATGGAGAGGACTGGGGCCAACGTCCTGACTTTC.

In its sample, this clone was seen a few times. V and J are TRBV7-9 and TRBJ2-5; 8 positions agree with TRBD2. The germline CDR1 and CDR2 sequences are SEHNR and FQNEAQ (reference sequence). The V segment lost 4 bases and the J segment 4 bases; nucleotides outside the gene matches: 8. The CDR3 is 15 amino acids. The CDR3 nucleotides read TGTGCCAGCAGCTCTTTAGCGGGAAGGGGAGAGACCCAGTACTTC. Its translation: CASSSLAGRGETQYF.

This clone was picked up a small number of times. CDR3 protein: CAISEPVRGGTGTSASRGTDTQYF. CDR3 DNA sequence: TGTGCCATCAGTGAGCCCGTCAGAGGAGGGACCGGGACTAGCGCGTCTAGGGGCACAGATACGCAGTATTTT. The V and J genes are TRBV10-3 and TRBJ2-3; 10 bases map to TRBD2. V lost 2 bases and J lost 1; bases outside the gene matches: 27. The CDR3 has 24 residues. Germline CDR1 and CDR2: ENHRY and SYGVKD.

This chain connects TRBV5-1 to TRBJ2-3; D may be TRBD2 (6 bases). V was pared by 6 bases and J by 6 bases, with 14 bases between. The germline gives CDR1 SGHRS, CDR2 YFSETQ. The CDR3 consists of 13 residues. The CDR3 reads CASTPGGEDTQYF. The CDR3 coding sequence is TGCGCCAGCACCCCCGGAGGGGAGGATACGCAGTATTTT.

V and J are TRBV7-2 and TRBJ2-3, with D perhaps TRBD1 (5 bases). The CDR3 spans 16 residues. Germline V lookup: CDR1 SGHTA, CDR2 FQGNSA. The germline V and J ends were trimmed by 2 bases and 1 base, with 13 bases remaining between them. CDR3 loop: CASSLKRTQRTDTQYF. CDR3 coding DNA: TGTGCCAGCAGCTTAAAGAGGACACAGCGCACAGATACGCAGTATTTT.

The chain is built from TRBV19 and TRBJ1-5, with 10 nucleotides matching TRBD1. Germline lookup yields CDR1 LNHDA and CDR2 SQIVND (reference sequence). The CDR3 is made up of 17 amino acids. V shed 5 bases and J 0 bases; nucleotides not matched to a gene: 7. The CDR3 loop is CASSGETGGFSNQPQHF. CDR3 nucleotides: TGTGCCAGTAGTGGAGAGACAGGGGGCTTTAGCAATCAGCCCCAGCATTTT.

V usage is TRBV3-1 (or the pseudogene TRBV3-2) and J usage is TRBJ1-1; possibly TRBD1 for D (6 bases). The CDR3 consists of 16 residues. Germline V CDR1 and CDR2: LGHDT, YNNKEL (reference sequence). Trimming left V 5 bases short and J 2 bases short, with 18 bases between. CDR3: CASSTGTPTLNTEAFF. In DNA form, the CDR3 reads TGTGCCAGCAGCACTGGGACACCCACTCTCAACACTGAAGCTTTCTTT.

The V gene is TRBV19, the J gene TRBJ2-6, with D perhaps TRBD1 (5 bases). Per the germline V gene, CDR1 is LNHDA and CDR2 is SQIVND (reference sequence). V lost 5 bases, J lost 0 bases, and 11 bases lay in between. This CDR3 has 16 amino acids. The CDR3 reads CASSPQGLSGANVLTF. In DNA, the CDR3 is TGTGCCAGTAGTCCGCAGGGCCTCTCTGGGGCCAACGTCCTGACTTTC.

With regard to this clone: Within the sample, other DNA sequences also encode this same CDR3. The J gene is TRBJ1-1, the V gene TRBV27; the D is unclear. The germline V gene encodes CDR1 MNHEY and CDR2 SMNVEV (reference sequence). The V end lost 0 bases, the J end lost 1 base, and 3 bases lay between the germline ends. CDR3 length equals 13 residues. CDR3 protein: CASSLSRNTEAFF. CDR3 in DNA: TGTGCCAGCAGTTTATCCCGGAACACTGAAGCTTTCTTT.

A few counts support this clone. This chain links TRBV7-3 with TRBJ1-1; D gene ambiguous. Trimming took off 5 bases at V and 2 bases at J, with 12 bases between the two ends. There are 14 residues in the CDR3. Germline V lookup: CDR1 SGHTA, CDR2 FQGTGA. The chain's CDR3 is CASSLPSLNTEAFF. The CDR3, as DNA: TGTGCCAGCAGCCTACCTTCCCTTAACACTGAAGCTTTCTTT. Based on the CDR3 plus reference TRBV7-3 and TRBJ1-1, the full variable domain is GAGVSQTPSNKVTEKGKYVELRCDPISGHTALYWYRQSLGQGPEFLIYFQGTGAADDSGLPNDRFFAVRPEGSVSTLKIQRTERGDSAVYLCASSLPSLNTEAFFGQGTRLTVV.

The V and J genes are TRBV3-1 (or the pseudogene TRBV3-2) and TRBJ1-5, with D possibly being TRBD1 (5 bases). CDR1 is LGHDT and CDR2 is YNNKEL in the germline V gene (reference sequence). The CDR3 totals 15 residues. Trimming shortened V by 3 bases and J by 2 bases, and 11 bases separated the two germline ends. For the CDR3, the DNA is TGTGCCAGCAGCCATAGTTGGGGGGGCAATCAGCCCCAGCATTTT. Amino acids: CASSHSWGGNQPQHF.

The chain combines TRBV5-6 with TRBJ1-2; 9 bases align to TRBD1. V shed 3 bases and J 2 bases; nucleotides not matched to a gene: 8. This CDR3 spans 16 amino acids. Germline V gives CDR1 SGHDT, CDR2 YYEEEE. The CDR3 loop is CASSSGTGFTNYGYTF. The CDR3 DNA reads as TGTGCCAGCAGCTCCGGGACAGGGTTTACCAACTATGGCTACACCTTC.